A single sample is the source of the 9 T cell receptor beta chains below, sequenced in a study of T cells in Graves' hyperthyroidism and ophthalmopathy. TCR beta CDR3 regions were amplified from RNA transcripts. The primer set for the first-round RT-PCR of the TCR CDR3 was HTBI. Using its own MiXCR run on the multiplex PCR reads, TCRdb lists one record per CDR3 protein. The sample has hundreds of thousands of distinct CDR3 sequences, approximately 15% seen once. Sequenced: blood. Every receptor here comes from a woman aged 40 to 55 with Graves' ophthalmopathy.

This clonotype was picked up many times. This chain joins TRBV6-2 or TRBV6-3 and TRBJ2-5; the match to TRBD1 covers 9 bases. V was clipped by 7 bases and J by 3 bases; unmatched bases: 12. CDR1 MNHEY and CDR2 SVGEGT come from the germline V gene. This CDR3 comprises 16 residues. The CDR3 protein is CASTSPRQGEEETQYF. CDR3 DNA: TGTGCCAGCACCTCCCCGAGACAGGGGGAAGAAGAGACCCAGTACTTC.

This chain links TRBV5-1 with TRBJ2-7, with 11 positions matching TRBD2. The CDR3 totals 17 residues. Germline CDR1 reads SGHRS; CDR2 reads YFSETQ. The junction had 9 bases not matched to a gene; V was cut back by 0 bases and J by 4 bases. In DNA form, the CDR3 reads TGCGCCAGCAGCTTGGGGACTAGCGGGCCGGGCCCTTACGAGCAGTACTTC. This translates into CASSLGTSGPGPYEQYF.

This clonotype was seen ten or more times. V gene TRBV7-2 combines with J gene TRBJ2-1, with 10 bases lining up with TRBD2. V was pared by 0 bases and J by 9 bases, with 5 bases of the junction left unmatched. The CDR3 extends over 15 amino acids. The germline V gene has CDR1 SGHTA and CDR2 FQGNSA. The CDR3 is CASSLAPSGGGEQFF. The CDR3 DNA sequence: TGTGCCAGCAGCTTAGCGCCGAGCGGGGGGGGTGAGCAGTTCTTC.

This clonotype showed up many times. CDR3: CASSFQTLPAFF. The CDR3 region has the DNA TGTGCCAGCAGTTTTCAGACCCTGCCCGCTTTCTTT. This sequence joins TRBV12-3 or TRBV12-4 and TRBJ1-1; D not certain. V shed 3 bases and J shed 11 bases, with 13 bases lying between them. CDR3 length: 12 residues.

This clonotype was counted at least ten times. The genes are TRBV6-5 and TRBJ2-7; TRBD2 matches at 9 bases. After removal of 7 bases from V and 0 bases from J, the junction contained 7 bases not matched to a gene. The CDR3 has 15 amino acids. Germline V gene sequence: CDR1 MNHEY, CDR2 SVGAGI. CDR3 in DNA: TGTGCCAGCACCCCGACTAGCGGTTTCTCCTACGAGCAGTACTTC. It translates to CASTPTSGFSYEQYF.

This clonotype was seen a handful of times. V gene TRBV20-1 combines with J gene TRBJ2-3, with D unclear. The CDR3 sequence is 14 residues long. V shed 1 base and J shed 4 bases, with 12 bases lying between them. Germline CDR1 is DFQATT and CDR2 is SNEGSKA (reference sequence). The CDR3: CSARARVGSDTQYF. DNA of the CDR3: TGCAGTGCTAGAGCACGGGTGGGGTCAGATACGCAGTATTTT.

In nucleotides, the CDR3 is TGTGCCAGCAGGCAAGGTTTTAATCAGCCCCAGCATTTT. Translation: CASRQGFNQPQHF. The V and J genes are TRBV28 and TRBJ1-5; D is unclear. V lost 6 bases to trimming and J lost 4 bases, with 10 bases between them. The length of the CDR3 is 13 residues. Germline V gives CDR1 MDHEN, CDR2 SYDVKM.

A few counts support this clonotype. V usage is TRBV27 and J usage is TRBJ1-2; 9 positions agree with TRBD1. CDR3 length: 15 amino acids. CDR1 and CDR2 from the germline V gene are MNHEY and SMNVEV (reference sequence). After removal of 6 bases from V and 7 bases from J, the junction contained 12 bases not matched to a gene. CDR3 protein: CASRGQGDWFSGYTF. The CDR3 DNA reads TGTGCCAGCAGGGGACAGGGTGATTGGTTTAGTGGCTACACCTTC.

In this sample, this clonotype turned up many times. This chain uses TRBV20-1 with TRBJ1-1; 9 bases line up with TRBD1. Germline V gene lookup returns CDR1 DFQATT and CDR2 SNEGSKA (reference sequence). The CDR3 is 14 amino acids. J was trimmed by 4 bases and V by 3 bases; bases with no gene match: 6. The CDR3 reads CSARATGGVTEAFF. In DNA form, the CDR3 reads TGCAGTGCTAGGGCTACAGGGGGCGTCACTGAAGCTTTCTTT.